The entry that follows covers one T cell receptor (beta chain) sequence. Its antigen is not known. The CDR3 runs 13 residues. Per the germline V gene, CDR1 is KGHDR and CDR2 is SFDVKD. This sample was included in a study of Graves' ophthalmopathy and Graves' hyperthyroidism. Study-level points and caveats: Distinction of ophthalmopathy from stable hyperthyroidism by a 13-signature model reached 87.88% sensitivity and 70% to 83% specificity. At 70.59% sensitivity and over 72% specificity, the model predicted progression of the ophthalmopathy.

Hyperthyroidism was new, under 2 months, in patients aged 18 to 65. Exclusion criteria comprised other autoimmune diseases, uncontrolled infections, pregnancy or lactation in patients. Amplification of TCR beta CDR3 regions used RNA transcripts. Second-round multiplex PCR followed a first-round RT-PCR using HTBI primers. TCRdb reprocessed the multiplex PCR reads via MiXCR and lists one record per CDR3 protein. The sample contains around 520,000 distinct CDR3 sequences, less than 40% of which appear only once. The chain combines TRBV24-1 with TRBJ1-2; D is ambiguous. This clonotype was sampled from an adult man with Graves' hyperthyroidism. Sequencing used peripheral blood or thyroid tissue (not recorded which). The CDR3: CARVQPSNYGYTF. In DNA, the CDR3 is TGTGCTAGGGTACAGCCTTCTAACTATGGCTACACCTTC.